The present TCR beta chain was sequenced within a study of T cells in Graves' hyperthyroidism and ophthalmopathy. Study summary: The authors collected peripheral blood at initial diagnosis, before any treatment.

RNA transcripts were the template for amplifying TCR beta CDR3 regions. HTBI primers were the set used in a first-round RT-PCR of the TCR CDR3. TCRdb reprocessed the multiplex PCR reads via MiXCR and lists one record per CDR3 protein. Of 650,000 to 750,000 distinct CDR3 sequences listed, approximately 14% are singletons. This clonotype showed up just a few times. An end of the junction differs from the germline gene, which may be a read error. Sequencing input: blood. The source of this sequence is a woman aged 18 to 35 with Graves' hyperthyroidism.

In DNA, the CDR3 is TGTGCCAGCACCTTATTGGGCGGCTCCTACGAGCAGTACTTC. Protein product: CASTLLGGSYEQYF. The chain recombines TRBV11-2 with TRBJ2-7; unclear D gene. In germline, CDR1 is SGHAT, CDR2 FQNNGV. The CDR3 extends over 14 amino acids.